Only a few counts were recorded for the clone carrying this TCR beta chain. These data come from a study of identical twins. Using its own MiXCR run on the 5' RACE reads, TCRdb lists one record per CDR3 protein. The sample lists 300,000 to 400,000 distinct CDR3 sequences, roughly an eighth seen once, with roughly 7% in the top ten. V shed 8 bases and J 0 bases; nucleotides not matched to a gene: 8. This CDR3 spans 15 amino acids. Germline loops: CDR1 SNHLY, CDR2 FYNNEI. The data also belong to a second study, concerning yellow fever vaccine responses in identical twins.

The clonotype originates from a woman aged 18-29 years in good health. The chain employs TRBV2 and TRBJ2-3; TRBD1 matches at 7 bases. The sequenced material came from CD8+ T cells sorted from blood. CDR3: CASRKGQSSTDTQYF. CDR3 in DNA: TGTGCCAGCCGAAAGGGACAGTCAAGCACAGATACGCAGTATTTT. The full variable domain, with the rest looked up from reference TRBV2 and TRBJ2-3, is EPEVTQTPSHQVTQMGQEVILRCVPISNHLYFYWYRQILGQKVEFLVSFYNNEISEKSEIFDDQFSVERPDGSNFTLKIRSTKLEDSAMYFCASRKGQSSTDTQYFGPGTRLTVL.